This TCR beta chain was recovered during a study of T-cell reconstitution after alpha-beta-depleted transplantation in children. This clonotype was seen repeatedly, ten times or more. Germline lookup yields CDR1 LNHNV and CDR2 YYDKDF (reference sequence). V trimming: 7 bases; J trimming: 3 bases; junction bases outside the gene matches: 9. This CDR3 has 14 residues. Preparation of the TCRbeta library involved a method that used unique molecular identifiers. MiXCR was run by TCRdb on the PCR reads, yielding one entry per CDR3 protein. The sample consists of about 91,000 distinct CDR3 sequences, roughly 8% of them appearing once.

The TCR originated in a human donor who donated a stem cell graft to a child with congenital amegakaryocytic thrombocytopenia. The chain combines TRBV15 with TRBJ2-7; TRBD1 aligns across 7 bases. The material was PBMCs from the stem cell graft donor, obtained from the stem cell graft. The CDR3 region has the DNA TGTGCCACCACCGGGACAGACAACATCTACGAGCAGTACTTC. As protein: CATTGTDNIYEQYF.